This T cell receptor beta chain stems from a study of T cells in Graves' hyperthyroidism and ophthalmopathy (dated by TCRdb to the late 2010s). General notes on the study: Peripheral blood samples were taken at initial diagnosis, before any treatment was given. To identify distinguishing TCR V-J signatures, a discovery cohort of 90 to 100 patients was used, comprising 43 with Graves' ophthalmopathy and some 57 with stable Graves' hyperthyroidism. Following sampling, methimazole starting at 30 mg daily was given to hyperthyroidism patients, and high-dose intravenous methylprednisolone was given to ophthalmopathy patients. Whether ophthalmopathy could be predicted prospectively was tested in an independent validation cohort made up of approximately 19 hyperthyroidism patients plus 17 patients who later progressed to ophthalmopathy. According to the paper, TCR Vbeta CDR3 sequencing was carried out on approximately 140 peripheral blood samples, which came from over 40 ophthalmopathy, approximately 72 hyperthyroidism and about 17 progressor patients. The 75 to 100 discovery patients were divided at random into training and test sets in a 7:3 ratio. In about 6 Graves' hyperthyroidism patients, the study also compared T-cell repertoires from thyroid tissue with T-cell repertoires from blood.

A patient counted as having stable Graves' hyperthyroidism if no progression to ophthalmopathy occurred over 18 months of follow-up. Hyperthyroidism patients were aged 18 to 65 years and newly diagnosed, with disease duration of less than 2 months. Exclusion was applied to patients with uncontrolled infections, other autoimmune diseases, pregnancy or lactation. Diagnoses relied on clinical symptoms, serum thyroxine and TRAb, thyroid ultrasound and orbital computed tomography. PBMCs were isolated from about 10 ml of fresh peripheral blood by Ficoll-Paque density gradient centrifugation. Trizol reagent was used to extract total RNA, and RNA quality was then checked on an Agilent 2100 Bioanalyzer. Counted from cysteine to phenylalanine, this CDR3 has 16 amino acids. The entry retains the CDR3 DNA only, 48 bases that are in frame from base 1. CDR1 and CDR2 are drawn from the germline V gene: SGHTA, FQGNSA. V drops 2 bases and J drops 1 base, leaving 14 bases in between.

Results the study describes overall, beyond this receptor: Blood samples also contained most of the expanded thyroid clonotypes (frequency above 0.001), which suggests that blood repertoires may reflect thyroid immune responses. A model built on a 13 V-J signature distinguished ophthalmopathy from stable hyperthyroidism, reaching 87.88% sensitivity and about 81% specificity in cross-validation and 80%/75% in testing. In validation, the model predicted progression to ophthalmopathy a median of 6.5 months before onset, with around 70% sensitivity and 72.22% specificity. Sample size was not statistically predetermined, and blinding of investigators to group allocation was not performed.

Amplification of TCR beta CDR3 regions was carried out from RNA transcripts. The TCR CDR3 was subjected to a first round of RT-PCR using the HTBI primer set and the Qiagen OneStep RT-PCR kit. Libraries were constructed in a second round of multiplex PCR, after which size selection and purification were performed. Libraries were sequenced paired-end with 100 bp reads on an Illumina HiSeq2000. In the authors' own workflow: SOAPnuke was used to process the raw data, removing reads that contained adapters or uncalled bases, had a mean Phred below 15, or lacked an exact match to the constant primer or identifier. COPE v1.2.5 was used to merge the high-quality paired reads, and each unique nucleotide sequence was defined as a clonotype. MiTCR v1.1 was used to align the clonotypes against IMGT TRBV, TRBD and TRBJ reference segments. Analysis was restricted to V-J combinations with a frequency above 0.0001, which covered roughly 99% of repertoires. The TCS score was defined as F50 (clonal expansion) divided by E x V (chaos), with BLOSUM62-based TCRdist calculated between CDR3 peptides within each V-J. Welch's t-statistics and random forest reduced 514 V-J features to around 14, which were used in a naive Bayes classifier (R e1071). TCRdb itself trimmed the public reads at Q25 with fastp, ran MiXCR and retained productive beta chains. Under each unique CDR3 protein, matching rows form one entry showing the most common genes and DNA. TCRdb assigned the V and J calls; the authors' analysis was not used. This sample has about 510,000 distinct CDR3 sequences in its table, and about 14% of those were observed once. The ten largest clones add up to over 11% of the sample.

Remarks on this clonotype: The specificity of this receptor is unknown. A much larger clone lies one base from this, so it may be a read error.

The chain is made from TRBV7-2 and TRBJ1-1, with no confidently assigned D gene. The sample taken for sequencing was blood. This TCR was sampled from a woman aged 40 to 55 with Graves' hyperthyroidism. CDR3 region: CTSSLFGVGTNTEAFF. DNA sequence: TGTACCAGCAGCTTATTCGGGGTCGGCACGAACACTGAAGCTTTCTTT.